Following are 9 T cell receptor beta chains from one sample sequenced in a study of OX40 agonist ivuxolimab in advanced cancers. Data came from immunoSEQ multiplex PCR; TCRdb stores just in-frame clones and leaves some out. The repertoire holds about 20,000 clones, approximately 70% seen once, with about a fifth in the top ten. The sample in question was CD4+ or CD8+ T cells sorted from blood, obtained in a trial of the OX40 agonist ivuxolimab. Receptor source: an adult with an advanced solid tumor such as melanoma, head and neck, liver or kidney cancer.

In its sample, this clone was seen once. The V gene is TRBV4-2, the J gene TRBJ2-7; 11 bases match TRBD2. J was trimmed by 3 bases and V by 0 bases; bases with no gene match: 16. Germline V lookup: CDR1 LGHNA, CDR2 YNFKEQ. This CDR3 comprises 20 residues. The CDR3 region is CASSQEGLAGGTPESYEQYF. The CDR3 DNA reads as TGTGCCAGCAGCCAAGAGGGTCTAGCGGGGGGAACCCCTGAGAGCTACGAGCAGTACTTC.

The chain links TRBV5-3 to TRBJ2-1; 11 positions match TRBD2. TRBV5-3 falls under the ORF class, with uncertain function. The V and J ends lost 4 bases and 6 bases, in that order; junction bases with no gene match: 6. The CDR3 sequence is 15 residues long. The CDR3 region is CARSLGLAVVNEQFF. CDR3 nucleotide sequence: TGTGCCAGAAGCCTGGGACTAGCGGTCGTCAATGAGCAGTTCTTC.

The V call is TRBV5-4, the J call TRBJ1-2; D is undetermined. This CDR3 comprises 13 residues. Germline V CDR1 and CDR2: SGHNT, YYREEE (reference sequence). The V end was cut by 2 bases, the J end by 6 bases, with 11 bases between. In nucleotides, the CDR3 is TGTGCCAGCAGCTTACGGCAGAGCCATGGCTACACCTTC. Translating it yields CASSLRQSHGYTF.

The CDR3 is CASSLGGGYEQYF. As DNA, the CDR3 is TGCGCCAGCAGCTTGGGTGGGGGGTACGAGCAGTACTTC. V is TRBV5-1 and J is TRBJ2-7; TRBD2 is a possible D gene (6 bases). Germline values: CDR1 SGHRS, CDR2 YFSETQ. The CDR3 spans 13 residues. Trimming left V 0 bases short and J 4 bases short, with 8 bases between. Using reference TRBV5-1 and TRBJ2-7 for the parts outside the CDR3, the full variable domain is KAGVTQTPRYLIKTRGQQVTLSCSPISGHRSVSWYQQTPGQGLQFLFEYFSETQRNKGNFPGRFSGRQFSNSRSEMNVSTLELGDSALYLCASSLGGGYEQYFGPGTRLTVT.

CDR3 sequence reads: CASSQQGKLAEAFF. The CDR3 DNA reads as TGTGCCAGCAGCCAACAGGGAAAATTGGCTGAAGCTTTCTTT. This chain joins TRBV4-2 and TRBJ1-1, with D possibly TRBD1 on 5 matching bases. This CDR3 has 14 amino acids. V shed 2 bases and J shed 6 bases, with 13 bases lying between them. CDR1 LGHNA and CDR2 YNFKEQ come from the germline V gene.

The chain employs TRBV28 and TRBJ2-7; D is undetermined. The CDR3 length is 14 residues. Germline lookup yields CDR1 MDHEN and CDR2 SYDVKM. The V and J ends lost 4 bases and 7 bases respectively, with 17 bases between them. CDR3 region: CASSSWSLAREQYF. As DNA, the CDR3 is TGTGCCAGCAGTTCGTGGTCCCTCGCCAGAGAGCAGTACTTC.

By share, this clone ranks as medium-sized. The V and J genes are TRBV9 and TRBJ1-1; tentative D call: TRBD1 (5 bases). The CDR3 length is 15 residues. Trimming pared 4 bases from V and 0 bases from J, leaving 13 bases between. Germline assignment: CDR1 SGDLS and CDR2 YYNGEE. The DNA for the CDR3 is TGTGCCAGCAGCCCAGGGCAGAAGATGAACACTGAAGCTTTCTTT. Its protein is CASSPGQKMNTEAFF. The whole variable domain, remainder taken from reference TRBV9 and TRBJ1-1, is DSGVTQTPKHLITATGQRVTLRCSPRSGDLSVYWYQQSLDQGLQFLIQYYNGEERAKGNILERFSAQQFPDLHSELNLSSLELGDSALYFCASSPGQKMNTEAFFGQGTRLTVV.

The chain employs TRBV27 and TRBJ2-3; D remains unclear. Trimming removed 4 bases from V and 2 bases from J, with 10 bases in between. The CDR3 runs to 14 residues. The germline V gene encodes CDR1 MNHEY and CDR2 SMNVEV (reference sequence). Written as DNA, the CDR3 is TGTGCCAGCAGTTCGGGCAGAACCACAGATACGCAGTATTTT. Encoded protein: CASSSGRTTDTQYF.

As to this clone: The same CDR3 arises from other DNA sequences in this sample as well. This chain links TRBV29-1 with TRBJ1-2; maybe TRBD1 (6 bases). Looked up from germline, CDR1 is SQVTM and CDR2 is ANQGSEA. V was pared by 3 bases and J by 0 bases, with 11 bases between. The CDR3 covers 14 residues. CDR3 bases: TGCAGCGTTGAGGGGGGCAGAGCTAACTATGGCTACACCTTC. Amino acids: CSVEGGRANYGYTF. The full variable domain, in which reference TRBV29-1 and TRBJ1-2 provide the parts outside the CDR3, is SAVISQKPSRDICQRGTSLTIQCQVDSQVTMMFWYRQQPGQSLTLIATANQGSEATYESGFVIDKFPISRPNLTFSTLTVSNMSPEDSSIYLCSVEGGRANYGYTFGSGTRLTVV.